This record looks at one T cell receptor (beta chain) sequence and its context. The antigen remains undetermined. The sample is drawn from a study of graft-versus-host responses after intestinal transplantation. Study at large: Induction using anti-thymocyte globulin, followed by tacrolimus and steroids for 2 to 4 years, was given to all recipients.

Study results and limitations: Allograft graft-versus-host to host-versus-graft clonal ratios ran high in patients with graft-donor T cell macrochimerism. Marrow from the recipient contained GvH clones, some of which had appeared first in ileum or blood.

The protocol was immunoSEQ multiplex PCR, while the TCRdb copy is restricted to in-frame clones and leaves out a portion. The sample has 85,000 to 100,000 clones, more than 75% seen once. Germline CDR1 reads LNHDA; CDR2 reads SQIVND (reference sequence). J gave up 4 bases and V 4 bases, and 7 bases lay outside the gene matches. This CDR3 region has 16 residues. The sample here was PBMCs, taken 255 days after intestinal transplant. This chain connects TRBV19 to TRBJ2-6; TRBD1 matches 7 bases. The source is a human patient who received an intestinal transplant, so some T cells may come from the graft donor. CDR3 sequence (DNA): TGTGCCAGTAGTACAACACAGGGGACGGGGGCCAACGTCCTGACTTTC. This sequence encodes CASSTTQGTGANVLTF.